This T cell receptor beta chain was identified in a study of OX40 agonist ivuxolimab in advanced cancers. About the research overall: The patients got ivuxolimab, which is an agonistic anti-OX40 (CD134) antibody. Age averaged roughly 60 years (range about 20 to 80), and 82.7% were male. Points from the study as a whole: A proportion of nonresponders additionally exhibited low normalized T-cell clonal expansion.

The protocol was immunoSEQ multiplex PCR, while the TCRdb copy is restricted to in-frame clones and leaves out a portion. The data contain some 86,000 clones, roughly 88% of them seen just once; the ten biggest clones take up around 0.33%. The CDR3 runs to 13 residues. V lost 7 bases to trimming and J lost 7 bases; unmatched junction nucleotides: 7. Germline V gene sequence: CDR1 SNHLY, CDR2 FYNNEI. As regards this clone: The antigen is not known.

This receptor was taken from an adult with an advanced solid tumor such as melanoma, head and neck, liver or kidney cancer. The sequencing used CD4+ or CD8+ T cells sorted from blood, collected in a trial of the OX40 agonist ivuxolimab. This rearrangement joins TRBV2 to TRBJ1-2; 9 nucleotides match TRBD1. CDR3 bases: TGTGCCAGCACCGGGACAGGGTGGGGTGGCTACACCTTC. This translates into CASTGTGWGGYTF.